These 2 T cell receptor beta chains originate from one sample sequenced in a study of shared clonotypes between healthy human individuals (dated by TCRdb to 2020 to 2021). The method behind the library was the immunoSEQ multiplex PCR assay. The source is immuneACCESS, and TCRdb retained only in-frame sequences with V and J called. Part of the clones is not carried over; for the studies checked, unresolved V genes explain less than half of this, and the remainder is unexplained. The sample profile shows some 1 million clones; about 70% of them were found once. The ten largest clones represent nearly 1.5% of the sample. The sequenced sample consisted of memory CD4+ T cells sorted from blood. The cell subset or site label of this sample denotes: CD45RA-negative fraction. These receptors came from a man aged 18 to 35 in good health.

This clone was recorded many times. The CDR3 loop is CASSSTGVGSPLHF. The CDR3 nucleotides read TGTGCCAGCAGTTCTACAGGGGTGGGTTCACCCCTCCACTTT. This chain connects TRBV2 to TRBJ1-6; 7 bases are a match to TRBD1. The CDR3 is 14 residues long. The trim removed 5 bases at V and 9 bases at J, leaving 7 bases unmatched. Germline CDR1 SNHLY, CDR2 FYNNEI.

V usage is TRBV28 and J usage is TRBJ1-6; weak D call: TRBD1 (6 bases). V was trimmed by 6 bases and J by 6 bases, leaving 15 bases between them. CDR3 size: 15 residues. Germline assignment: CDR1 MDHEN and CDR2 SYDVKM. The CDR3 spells CASSLQGPSNSPLHF. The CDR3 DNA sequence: TGTGCCAGCAGCCTACAGGGTCCCAGTAATTCACCCCTCCACTTT.